These 24 T cell receptor beta chains were all obtained from the same sample, sequenced in a study of identical twins. One entry per CDR3 protein, called by TCRdb with MiXCR from the 5' RACE reads. The data hold about 240,000 distinct CDR3 sequences, with 10% to 15% observed a single time. This sample also appeared in a second study, on yellow fever vaccine responses in identical twins.

Input material: memory (CD45RO+) T cells sorted from blood. The receptor set was obtained from a woman aged 18-35 years in good health.

The chain joins TRBV10-2 to TRBJ2-5; possibly TRBD1 or TRBD2 for D (6 bases each). Germline lookup yields CDR1 WSHSY and CDR2 SAAADI. V dropped 1 base and J dropped 4 bases, with 16 bases sitting between them. This CDR3 is built from 16 residues. CDR3 DNA: TGCGCCAGCAGTGAGTTGGGGGGCTTCTCAGGAGAGACCCAGTACTTC. Its protein product is CASSELGGFSGETQYF.

Ten or more counts support this clonotype. Here the CDR3 DNA reads TGTGCCAGCAGTTCTTGGGGTGGTGAAGCTTTCTTT. Its translation: CASSSWGGEAFF. The chain joins TRBV7-8 to TRBJ1-1, with D hard to call. The ends were cut back, 6 bases at V and 7 bases at J, with 12 bases in the middle. The CDR3 has 12 residues. The germline V gene encodes CDR1 SGHVS and CDR2 FQNEAQ.

The rearrangement links TRBV20-1 to TRBJ1-1; 10 bases line up with TRBD1. The CDR3 covers 17 residues. Germline V lookup: CDR1 DFQATT, CDR2 SNEGSKA (reference sequence). The V and J ends lost 1 base and 5 bases, in that order; junction bases with no gene match: 13. CDR3 sequence: CSARAPYPDRGKTEAFF. In DNA form, the CDR3 reads TGCAGTGCTAGAGCCCCATACCCGGACAGGGGGAAAACTGAAGCTTTCTTT.

The V and J genes are TRBV11-2 and TRBJ2-1, with D possibly TRBD1 on 6 matching bases. V lost 8 bases, J lost 5 bases, and 16 bases lay in between. CDR3 size: 14 residues. Germline CDR1 reads SGHAT; CDR2 reads FQNNGV. The CDR3 loop is CASDWGLLHNEQFF. The CDR3 bases are TGTGCCAGCGACTGGGGGCTGCTACACAATGAGCAGTTCTTC.

This clonotype was observed a handful of times. The rearrangement uses TRBV29-1 and TRBJ1-2; D unclear. CDR1 is SQVTM, CDR2 ANQGSEA, per germline. V was cut by 3 bases and J by 7 bases, with 9 bases left in between. This CDR3 is built from 11 residues. In DNA form, the CDR3 reads TGCAGCGTTGAGGATTCGCCTGGCTACACCTTC. Its translation is CSVEDSPGYTF.

This clonotype was observed a few times. J is TRBJ1-4 and V is TRBV4-3; D unclear. CDR1 is LGHNA, CDR2 YSLEER, per germline. The CDR3 is 16 amino acids. Trimming left V 2 bases short and J 2 bases short, with 12 bases between. As DNA, the CDR3 is TGCGCCAGCAGCCAAACCGCCGGAAGGACTAATGAAAAACTGTTTTTT. Amino acid sequence: CASSQTAGRTNEKLFF.

The chain recombines TRBV30 with TRBJ2-3; 10 positions agree with TRBD1. CDR1 and CDR2 from the germline V gene are GTSNPN and SVGIG (reference sequence). With V trimmed by 5 bases and J by 6 bases, 5 bases remained unmatched. The CDR3 has 13 amino acids. CDR3 bases: TGTGCCTGGGAACGGGACAGGGGCGATACGCAGTATTTT. The encoded protein is CAWERDRGDTQYF.

The chain has TRBV5-1 and TRBJ2-3, with 9 nucleotides matching TRBD2. The CDR3 runs 15 residues. J gave up 5 bases and V 4 bases, and 8 bases lay outside the gene matches. The germline V gene has CDR1 SGHRS and CDR2 YFSETQ. The CDR3 DNA sequence: TGCGCCAGCAGCACGGGACTAGCCGGGGGAGATACGCAGTATTTT. Translating it yields CASSTGLAGGDTQYF.

This clonotype was seen a few times. The rearrangement links TRBV20-1 to TRBJ1-1; no clear D. The V gene lost 5 bases and the J gene lost 0 bases, with 10 bases spanning the gap. The CDR3 has 13 residues. Germline loops: CDR1 DFQATT, CDR2 SNEGSKA (reference sequence). The CDR3 is CSAPIHMNTEAFF. The CDR3 nucleotides are TGCAGTGCTCCCATTCACATGAACACTGAAGCTTTCTTT.

This clonotype appeared a few times. The V call is TRBV6-5, the J call TRBJ2-3, with D possibly called TRBD1 or TRBD2 (5 bases each). The V gene lost 0 bases and the J gene lost 8 bases, with 18 bases spanning the gap. CDR3 length equals 16 residues. Per the germline V gene, CDR1 is MNHEY and CDR2 is SVGAGI. CDR3 sequence reads: CASSYSGTGRTGTQYF. As DNA, the CDR3 is TGTGCCAGCAGTTACTCGGGGACGGGCAGGACGGGTACGCAGTATTTT.

This clonotype came up a few times. V and J are TRBV7-9 and TRBJ2-1, with D possibly called TRBD1 or TRBD2 (5 bases each). Germline-derived CDR1 and CDR2 are SEHNR and FQNEAQ (reference sequence). CDR3 length: 15 amino acids. V dropped 4 bases and J dropped 7 bases, with 17 bases sitting between them. CDR3 in DNA: TGTGCCAGCAGCTCCCCCGGGGCCGTCGGGAATGAGCAGTTCTTC. As protein: CASSSPGAVGNEQFF. The whole variable domain, filled in from reference TRBV7-9 and TRBJ2-1, reads DTGVSQNPRHKITKRGQNVTFRCDPISEHNRLYWYRQTLGQGPEFLTYFQNEAQLEKSRLLSDRFSAERPKGSFSTLEIQRTEQGDSAMYLCASSSPGAVGNEQFFGPGTRLTVL.

The chain joins TRBV5-4 to TRBJ2-3; TRBD2 agrees at 9 bases. CDR3 length equals 14 residues. J was trimmed by 10 bases and V by 0 bases; bases with no gene match: 6. The germline V gene encodes CDR1 SGHNT and CDR2 YYREEE (reference sequence). CDR3 region: CASSLGDSGGPQYF. The CDR3 DNA reads as TGTGCCAGCAGCTTGGGAGATAGCGGGGGTCCGCAGTATTTT.

V and J are TRBV20-1 and TRBJ2-2; the D is unclear. CDR3 length: 13 amino acids. Per germline, CDR1 DFQATT and CDR2 SNEGSKA (reference sequence). The V gene lost 6 bases and the J gene lost 2 bases, with 10 bases spanning the gap. CDR3: CSAIHSNTGELFF. DNA of the CDR3: TGCAGTGCGATCCACTCTAACACCGGGGAGCTGTTTTTT.

This rearrangement joins TRBV29-1 to TRBJ2-6, with D tentatively TRBD1 (6 bases). Germline V gene sequence: CDR1 SQVTM, CDR2 ANQGSEA. This CDR3 is 15 amino acids long. Trimming cost V 6 bases and J 2 bases, with 14 bases left between them. CDR3: CSVLGAGAGANVLTF. As DNA, the CDR3 is TGCAGCGTCCTGGGGGCAGGGGCTGGGGCCAACGTCCTGACTTTC. The whole variable domain, filled in from reference TRBV29-1 and TRBJ2-6, reads SAVISQKPSRDICQRGTSLTIQCQVDSQVTMMFWYRQQPGQSLTLIATANQGSEATYESGFVIDKFPISRPNLTFSTLTVSNMSPEDSSIYLCSVLGAGAGANVLTFGAGSRLTVL.

The chain uses TRBV11-2 and TRBJ2-5, with 10 bases lining up with TRBD1. Germline values: CDR1 SGHAT, CDR2 FQNNGV. This CDR3 contains 16 residues. V shed 5 bases and J 5 bases; nucleotides not matched to a gene: 11. The CDR3 coding sequence is TGTGCCAGCAGCGATCTTGACAGGGGGCGTTGGGAGACCCAGTACTTC. Translation: CASSDLDRGRWETQYF.

The sample holds many counts of this clonotype. This chain joins TRBV6-1 and TRBJ1-2, with 7 nucleotides matching TRBD1. V dropped 5 bases and J dropped 4; count of bases not matched to a gene: 7. CDR3 length: 14 amino acids. Germline CDR1 reads MNHNS; CDR2 reads SASEGT. CDR3 nucleotides: TGTGCCAGCAGTACACAGACAGGGAGCTATGGCTACACCTTC. This gives the protein CASSTQTGSYGYTF.

There are a few counts of this clonotype. This rearrangement joins TRBV5-5 to TRBJ1-1, with no clear D. Trimming shortened V by 0 bases and J by 5 bases, and 11 bases separated the two germline ends. This CDR3 has 14 amino acids. Germline V gene sequence: CDR1 SGHKS, CDR2 YYEKEE (reference sequence). The CDR3 sequence is CASSLVEGRTEAFF. The CDR3 coding sequence is TGTGCCAGCAGCTTGGTGGAGGGAAGAACTGAAGCTTTCTTT.

This clonotype was recorded many times. The chain recombines TRBV7-2 with TRBJ2-3; D is uncertain. CDR1 and CDR2 (germline): SGHTA, FQGNSA. Trimming removed 7 bases from V and 4 bases from J, with 15 bases in between. This CDR3 is built from 14 residues. The CDR3 DNA sequence: TGTGCCAGCACTAGGGTAGCCTACTCAGATACGCAGTATTTT. It encodes CASTRVAYSDTQYF.

This clonotype was seen a handful of times. The chain has TRBV2 and TRBJ2-7; possible D gene TRBD1, 6 bases. The ends were cut back, 4 bases at V and 2 bases at J, with 12 bases in the middle. This CDR3 comprises 14 residues. Looked up from germline, CDR1 is SNHLY and CDR2 is FYNNEI. The CDR3 DNA follows: TGTGCCAGCAGTGCAGACACAGGGACCTACGAGCAGTACTTC. It yields the protein CASSADTGTYEQYF.

This clonotype occurred many times. The CDR3 protein is CSASRASGGYF. CDR3 bases: TGCAGTGCTTCACGGGCTTCGGGGGGGTACTTC. V and J are TRBV20-1 and TRBJ2-4, with 7 positions matching TRBD2. Germline CDR1 and CDR2: DFQATT and SNEGSKA (reference sequence). The CDR3 loop spans 11 amino acids. After removal of 5 bases from V and 15 bases from J, the junction contained 10 bases not matched to a gene.

This clonotype was detected many times. The chain uses TRBV4-3 and TRBJ2-7, with 13 bases matching TRBD2. The germline V gene has CDR1 LGHNA and CDR2 YSLEER. The CDR3 consists of 16 residues. The V segment lost 3 bases and the J segment 2 bases; nucleotides outside the gene matches: 4. The CDR3 sequence is CASSQTGTSGTYEQYF. Here the CDR3 DNA reads TGCGCCAGCAGCCAGACCGGGACTAGCGGGACCTACGAGCAGTACTTC.

The CDR3 region is CASSLSGQKAFF. CDR3 DNA sequence: TGTGCCAGCAGTTTAAGTGGACAGAAAGCTTTCTTT. The chain uses TRBV6-2 or TRBV6-3 and TRBJ1-1; a possible D gene is TRBD1 (6 bases). CDR1 is MNHEY and CDR2 is SVGEGT in the germline V gene. The CDR3 is 12 amino acids. V lost 4 bases and J 9 bases, leaving 12 bases between the germline ends.

This clonotype was observed at least ten times. This chain joins TRBV5-1 and TRBJ2-4; the D gene is possibly TRBD1 (6 bases). CDR1 and CDR2 from the germline V gene are SGHRS and YFSETQ. The CDR3 length is 16 residues. V lost 0 bases to trimming and J lost 0 bases, with 10 bases between them. CDR3 residues: CASSLATGVAKNIQYF. For the CDR3, the DNA is TGCGCCAGCAGCTTGGCGACAGGAGTAGCCAAAAACATTCAGTACTTC.

The DNA of the CDR3 is TGTGCCAGCAGCTTAGAGGGGGACTCCTATAATTCACCCCTCCACTTT. Translation: CASSLEGDSYNSPLHF. The chain carries TRBV7-9 and TRBJ1-6, with a possible D match to TRBD1 (6 bases). The V gene's germline CDR1 is SEHNR and CDR2 FQNEAQ (reference sequence). Trimming stripped 1 base from V and 0 bases from J, with 7 bases between. The CDR3 covers 16 residues.